The 14 T cell receptor beta chains below come from one sample, sequenced in a study of T cells in Graves' hyperthyroidism and ophthalmopathy. Amplification targeted TCR beta CDR3 regions from RNA transcripts. During a first-round RT-PCR of the TCR CDR3, the HTBI primer set was used. In TCRdb, the multiplex PCR reads were re-called with MiXCR into one record per CDR3 protein. Of under 70,000 distinct CDR3 sequences in the sample, under 70% are singletons; the top ten hold 2.5% to 4%. The material sequenced was blood. The source is a woman in her sixties with Graves' ophthalmopathy.

The CDR3 loop reads CASSGVGGYNEQFF. CDR3 DNA sequence: TGTGCCAGCAGTGGAGTAGGCGGCTACAATGAGCAGTTCTTC. The rearrangement joins TRBV6-5 to TRBJ2-1; D is unresolved. V was clipped by 5 bases and J by 3 bases, with 11 bases between them. This CDR3 spans 14 amino acids. Per the germline V gene, CDR1 is MNHEY and CDR2 is SVGAGI.

This clonotype has a count of ten or more. In DNA form, the CDR3 reads TGCGCCAGCAGCCACGAGGGACTAGCGGGAGGGTGGCAGTTCTTC. Its protein product is CASSHEGLAGGWQFF. This sequence joins TRBV4-1 and TRBJ2-1; 16 bases are a match to TRBD2. The V gene end was trimmed by 3 bases and the J gene end by 12 bases; junction bases not matched to a gene: 5. CDR1 MGHRA and CDR2 YSYEKL come from the germline V gene. This CDR3 has 15 residues.

The chain has TRBV7-9 and TRBJ2-3; 8 positions agree with TRBD2. This CDR3 has 16 residues. The V and J ends lost 5 bases and 0 bases, in that order; junction bases with no gene match: 7. Germline V gives CDR1 SEHNR, CDR2 FQNEAQ (reference sequence). CDR3 protein: CASSPGLEASTDTQYF. DNA of the CDR3: TGTGCCAGCAGCCCGGGACTAGAGGCTAGCACAGATACGCAGTATTTT.

In this sample, this clonotype turned up many times. The genes are TRBV7-2 and TRBJ1-2, with D possibly being TRBD1 (6 bases). V gave up 3 bases and J gave up 8 bases, with 13 bases separating them. Germline-derived CDR1 and CDR2 are SGHTA and FQGNSA. The length of the CDR3 is 13 residues. The CDR3 bases are TGTGCCAGCAGCTTTACAGGGTTGGTGGGCTACACCTTC. It encodes CASSFTGLVGYTF.

This clonotype was seen repeatedly, ten times or more. J is TRBJ2-3 and V is TRBV10-1; D call uncertain. Germline V gives CDR1 WNHNN, CDR2 SYGVQD (reference sequence). V was cut by 8 bases and J by 6 bases, with 12 bases left in between. This CDR3 comprises 12 residues. The CDR3: CASSEGRDTQYF. In DNA, the CDR3 is TGCGCCAGCTCCGAAGGGCGGGATACGCAGTATTTT.

This clonotype was observed at least ten times. The gene calls are TRBV5-4 and TRBJ2-2; TRBD2 agrees at 10 bases. The CDR3 is 16 residues long. CDR1 is SGHNT and CDR2 is YYREEE in the germline V gene (reference sequence). The junction had 12 bases not matched to a gene; V was cut back by 5 bases and J by 8 bases. CDR3 nucleotides: TGTGCCAGCAGTCAGCGGGGGGGCCGCATATCGGGGGAGCTGTTTTTT. Protein sequence: CASSQRGGRISGELFF.

The chain couples TRBV6-5 to TRBJ1-5; unclear D gene. V was clipped by 4 bases and J by 4 bases, with 5 bases between them. In germline, CDR1 is MNHEY, CDR2 SVGAGI. This CDR3 has 12 amino acids. The CDR3, as DNA: TGTGCCAGCAGTTCCAATAATCAGCCCCAGCATTTT. Residues: CASSSNNQPQHF.

This clonotype appeared a single time. Sequence at one end of the junction differs from germline and may be a read error. The CDR3 loop is CSARDRDF. The DNA for the CDR3 is TGCAGTGCTAGAGACCGGGACTTC. This chain connects TRBV20-1 to TRBJ2-5; no definite D call. The CDR3 spans 8 residues. Per the germline V gene, CDR1 is DFQATT and CDR2 is SNEGSKA (reference sequence).

This sequence joins TRBV5-1 and TRBJ2-7; the match to TRBD1 covers 8 bases. CDR1 and CDR2 (germline): SGHRS, YFSETQ. CDR3 length: 14 amino acids. V was pared by 4 bases and J by 5 bases, with 8 bases of the junction left unmatched. The CDR3 loop reads CASSTWTGQNEQYF. The DNA for the CDR3 is TGCGCCAGCAGCACCTGGACAGGGCAGAACGAGCAGTACTTC.

In this sample, this clonotype turned up a few times. The J gene is TRBJ1-3, the V gene TRBV20-1; D gene unclear. Trimming shortened V by 6 bases and J by 0 bases, and 15 bases separated the two germline ends. The CDR3 runs to 15 residues. The germline V gene has CDR1 DFQATT and CDR2 SNEGSKA (reference sequence). The CDR3 sequence: CSAEFRTSSGNTIYF. The DNA of the CDR3 is TGCAGTGCCGAGTTTCGCACGAGCTCTGGAAACACCATATATTTT.

This clonotype was counted at least ten times. V and J are TRBV2 and TRBJ2-7; 11 positions agree with TRBD1. Germline CDR1 reads SNHLY; CDR2 reads FYNNEI. The CDR3 has 18 amino acids. After removal of 6 bases from V and 4 bases from J, the junction contained 17 bases not matched to a gene. Written as DNA, the CDR3 is TGTGCCAGCAGCGCCCCCGGGACAGGGGGACAGCGGGAGTACGAGCAGTACTTC. Amino acids: CASSAPGTGGQREYEQYF.

This clonotype was seen more than once but under ten times. The chain joins TRBV2 to TRBJ1-6; D perhaps matches TRBD1 (6 bases). The CDR3 is made up of 14 amino acids. Per germline, CDR1 SNHLY and CDR2 FYNNEI. V was shortened by 7 bases and J by 8 bases, with 15 bases between the two germline ends. CDR3 coding DNA: TGTGCCAGCACTACGGACAGTAGGGATTCACCCCTCCACTTT. The encoded protein is CASTTDSRDSPLHF.

This clonotype appeared a few times. The rearrangement links TRBV20-1 to TRBJ1-3; D is unclear. CDR3 length equals 14 residues. V shed 2 bases and J shed 4 bases, with 12 bases lying between them. Germline CDR1 and CDR2: DFQATT and SNEGSKA (reference sequence). CDR3 region: CSARIETKGNTIYF. For the CDR3, the DNA is TGCAGTGCTAGAATCGAAACCAAGGGAAACACCATATATTTT.

On this clonotype itself: A read error is likely, as this CDR3 ends without the conserved phenylalanine or tryptophan. No DNA is shown, since the ends of the CDR3 on it are uncertain; the CDR3 is the one TCRdb lists. The chain links TRBV7-9 to TRBJ2-5; TRBD1, the table's D call, lacks a check against the DNA. Germline lookup yields CDR1 SEHNR and CDR2 FQNEAQ (reference sequence). The CDR3 comprises 9 residues, both ends counted. The CDR3 region is CASSPRDRI.